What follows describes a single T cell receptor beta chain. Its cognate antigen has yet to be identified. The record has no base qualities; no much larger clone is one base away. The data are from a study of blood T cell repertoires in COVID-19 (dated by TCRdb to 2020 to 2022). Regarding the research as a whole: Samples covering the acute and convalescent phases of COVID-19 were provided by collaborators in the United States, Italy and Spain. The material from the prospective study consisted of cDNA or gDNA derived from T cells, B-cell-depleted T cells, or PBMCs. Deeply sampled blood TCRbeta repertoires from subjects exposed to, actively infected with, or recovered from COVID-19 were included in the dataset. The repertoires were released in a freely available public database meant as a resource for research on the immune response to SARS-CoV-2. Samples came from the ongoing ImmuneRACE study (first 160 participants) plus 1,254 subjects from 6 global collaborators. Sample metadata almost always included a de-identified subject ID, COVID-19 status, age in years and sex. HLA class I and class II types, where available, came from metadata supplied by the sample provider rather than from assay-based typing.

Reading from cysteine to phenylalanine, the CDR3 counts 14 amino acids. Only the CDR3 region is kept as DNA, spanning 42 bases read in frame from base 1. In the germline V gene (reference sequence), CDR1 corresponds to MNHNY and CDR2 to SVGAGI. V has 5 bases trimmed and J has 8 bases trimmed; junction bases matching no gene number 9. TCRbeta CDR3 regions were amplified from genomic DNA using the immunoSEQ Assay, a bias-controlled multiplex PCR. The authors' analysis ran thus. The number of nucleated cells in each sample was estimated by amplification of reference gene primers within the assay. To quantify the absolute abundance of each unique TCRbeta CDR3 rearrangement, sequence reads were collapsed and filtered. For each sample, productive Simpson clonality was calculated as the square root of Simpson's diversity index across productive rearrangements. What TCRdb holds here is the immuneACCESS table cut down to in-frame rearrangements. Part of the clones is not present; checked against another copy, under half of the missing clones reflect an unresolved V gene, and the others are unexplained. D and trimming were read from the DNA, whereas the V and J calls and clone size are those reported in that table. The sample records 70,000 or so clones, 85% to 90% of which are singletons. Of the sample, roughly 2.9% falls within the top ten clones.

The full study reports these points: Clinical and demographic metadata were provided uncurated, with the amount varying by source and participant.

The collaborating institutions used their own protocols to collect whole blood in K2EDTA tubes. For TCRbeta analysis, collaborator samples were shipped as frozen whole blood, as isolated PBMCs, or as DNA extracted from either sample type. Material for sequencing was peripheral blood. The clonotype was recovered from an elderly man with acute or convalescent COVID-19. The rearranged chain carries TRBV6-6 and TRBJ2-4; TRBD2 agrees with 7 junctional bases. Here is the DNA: TGTGCCAGCAGTCTGAGGGAAGGGAGGGACATTCAGTACTTC. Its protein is CASSLREGRDIQYF.